One sample yielded the 25 T cell receptor beta chains listed below, sequenced in a study of tumor-infiltrating lymphocytes in primary liver carcinoma. Without any cell sorting, roughly 18-31 mg of bulk tissue yielded co-extracted RNA and DNA. TCR beta cDNA was prepared out of roughly 450 ng total RNA by means of a constant-region primer. What produced the TCR beta libraries was three nested multiplex PCR rounds using slightly modified ARM-PCR. Researchers ran the first two PCR rounds for ten to eleven cycles each with TRBV1-TRBV30 forward primers and a C-beta reverse primer. In TCRdb, the multiplex PCR reads were re-called with MiXCR into one record per CDR3 protein. The sample holds approximately 46,000 distinct CDR3 sequences, more than 60% seen once. Source material: tumor-adjacent normal liver tissue. These receptors came from a woman in her thirties with primary liver carcinoma and hepatitis B virus infection.

Points on this clonotype: Possible read error: a much larger clone is one base away. V and J are TRBV5-1 and TRBJ2-1, with no clear D. Germline CDR1 reads SGHRS; CDR2 reads YFSETQ. This CDR3 region has 15 residues. CDR3 nucleotides: TGCGACAGCAGTAACGGTCCAGGAGTGGTTAATGAGCAGTTCTTC. It specifies CDSSNGPGVVNEQFF.

In regard to this clonotype: A much larger clone differs from this one at a single base, so this may be a read error. The conserved final phenylalanine or tryptophan is absent from the CDR3, which likely points to a read error. The chain couples TRBV28 to TRBJ2-5; 7 nucleotides match TRBD1. In germline, CDR1 is MDHEN, CDR2 SYDVKM. Unmatched junction bases numbered 14, after V lost 5 bases and J lost 5 bases. CDR3 length equals 16 residues. Written as DNA, the CDR3 is TGTGCCAGCAGTGGAGACGGGACAGCTGTTAAGGAGACCCAGTACTCC. Encoded protein: CASSGDGTAVKETQYS.

Concerning this clonotype itself: It is likely a read error, because the conserved phenylalanine at the end of the CDR3 is missing. The CDR3 nucleotides are TGTGCCAACAGCCAAGGGATGGACTGGGGAGAGACCCAGTACCTC. Translating gives CANSQGMDWGETQYL. The chain is built from TRBV14 and TRBJ2-5, with a tentative D call TRBD2 (5 bases). Germline values: CDR1 SGHDN, CDR2 FVKESK. This CDR3 is 15 amino acids long.

The genes are TRBV12-3 or TRBV12-4 and TRBJ2-1; possibly TRBD2 for D (6 bases). The CDR3 runs to 14 residues. With 5 bases removed from V and 4 bases from J, the gap between germline ends came to 12 bases. The DNA of the CDR3 is TGTGCCAGCAGTATGGGGGGTGTTTACAATGAGCAGTTCTTC. This codes for CASSMGGVYNEQFF.

This chain links TRBV11-2 with TRBJ2-7, with D possibly being TRBD2 (5 bases). Deletions cut 5 bases from V and 3 bases from J, with 17 bases between. The CDR3 runs to 15 residues. Looked up from germline, CDR1 is SGHAT and CDR2 is FQNNGV. CDR3 amino acids: CASSTSGLEYYEQYF. The CDR3 DNA is TGTGCCAGCAGCACCTCAGGACTGGAATACTACGAGCAGTACTTC. The variable domain in full, with the rest retrieved from reference TRBV11-2 and TRBJ2-7, is EAGVAQSPRYKIIEKRQSVAFWCNPISGHATLYWYQQILGQGPKLLIQFQNNGVVDDSQLPKDRFSAERLKGVDSTLKIQPAKLEDSAVYLCASSTSGLEYYEQYFGPGTRLTVT.

Comment on this clonotype: Its ends do not fully match the called genes, so a read error is possible. CDR3: CRGETSGRLWEAQCF. For the CDR3, the DNA is TGCAGGGGAGAGACTAGCGGGAGACTCTGGGAGGCCCAGTGCTTC. The genes are TRBV29-1 and TRBJ2-5; 12 nucleotides agree with TRBD2. The CDR3 is made up of 15 amino acids. The germline gives CDR1 SQVTM, CDR2 ANQGSEA.

The chain combines TRBV11-2 with TRBJ2-5; the match to TRBD1 covers 9 bases. CDR3 size: 16 residues. V trimming: 5 bases; J trimming: 4 bases; junction bases outside the gene matches: 11. CDR1 and CDR2 from the germline V gene are SGHAT and FQNNGV. This chain's CDR3 is CASSIKTGGARETQYF. The CDR3 region has the DNA TGTGCCAGCAGCATAAAAACAGGGGGCGCGAGAGAGACCCAGTACTTC.

The count of this clonotype is one. At one boundary the junction diverges from the germline segment, which might be a read error. This rearrangement joins TRBV4-3 to TRBJ2-3; D unclear. Germline V gene lookup returns CDR1 LGHNA and CDR2 YSLEER. The length of the CDR3 is 18 residues. The CDR3 reads CASSESVWLCDPDDTQYF. The DNA for the CDR3 is TGCGCCAGCAGCGAGTCGGTCTGGCTGTGTGATCCCGATGATACGCAATATTTT.

There are a few counts of this clonotype. Germline is not matched at one junction end, which may reflect a read error. The CDR3 loop is CASGSPSDNEQFF. As DNA, the CDR3 is TGTGCCAGCGGGTCACCCTCGGACAATGAGCAATTCTTC. The rearrangement uses TRBV6-6 and TRBJ2-1; D is perhaps TRBD1 (5 bases). From germline, CDR1 is MNHNY and CDR2 SVGAGI (reference sequence). This CDR3 region has 13 residues.

About this clonotype: A much larger clone differs by one base, so this may be a read error. This chain joins TRBV11-2 and TRBJ2-2, with TRBD1 matching over 8 bases. The CDR3 totals 15 residues. CDR1 and CDR2 from the germline V gene are SGHAT and FQNNGV. The CDR3 coding sequence is TGTGCCTGCAGCGTAGAGACAGGGGACACCGGGGAGCTGTTTTTT. Translated: CACSVETGDTGELFF.

As to this clonotype: Since a much larger clone is just one base distant, this may be a read error. This rearrangement joins TRBV5-1 to TRBJ2-1, with no clear D. Trimming left V 1 base short and J 0 bases short, with 14 bases between. The CDR3 length is 17 residues. Germline assignment: CDR1 SGHRS and CDR2 YFSETQ. The CDR3 is CASSLRVVPGSYNEQFF. CDR3 in DNA: TGCGCCAGCAGCTTGAGGGTGGTCCCAGGCTCCTACAATGAGCAGTTCTTC.

A note on this clonotype: Without the conserved terminal phenylalanine or tryptophan, this CDR3 likely stems from a read error. The DNA is left out, because the CDR3 cannot be placed on it with certainty; the CDR3 is given as TCRdb lists it. The rearrangement joins TRBV11-2 to TRBJ2-1; the table's D gene call, TRBD2, was not cross checked with the DNA. CDR1 is SGHAT and CDR2 is FQNNGV in the germline V gene. The CDR3 length is 16 residues, termini included. CDR3 residues: CASSTSLAGGYNEHFY.

Details on this clonotype: A much larger clone differs from this one at a single base, so this may be a read error. The rearrangement uses TRBV28 and TRBJ1-2; D gene unclear. This CDR3 spans 16 amino acids. The germline V and J ends were trimmed by 5 bases and 4 bases, with 20 bases remaining between them. CDR1 and CDR2 from the germline V gene are MDHEN and SYDVKM. Here the CDR3 DNA reads TGTGCCAGCAGTAACCCCACGGGCGCTAAAGGCTATGGCTACACCTTC. Translation: CASSNPTGAKGYGYTF.

Comments on this clonotype: The missing conserved phenylalanine or tryptophan at the end of this CDR3 makes a read error likely. The limits of the CDR3 on the DNA are not certain, so only TCRdb's listed CDR3 is given. V gene TRBV5-4 combines with J gene TRBJ2-1; the table assigns TRBD2, which was not confirmed against the DNA. Per germline, CDR1 SGHNT and CDR2 YYREEE (reference sequence). A total of 17 residues make up the CDR3, ends included. CDR3 residues: CASSFFGGCTKYKEQSL.

Points on this clonotype: A much larger clone differs by one base, so this may be a read error. The gene calls are TRBV7-9 and TRBJ1-4; 9 bases line up with TRBD1. CDR1 and CDR2 (germline): SEHNR, FQNEAQ (reference sequence). V was pared by 1 base and J by 0 bases, with 3 bases of the junction left unmatched. The CDR3 extends over 17 amino acids. CDR3 sequence: CASSLVRTGATNEKLFF. As DNA, the CDR3 is TGTGCCAGCAGCTTAGTGCGGACAGGGGCAACTAATGAAAAACTGTTTTTT.

The gene calls are TRBV6-2 or TRBV6-3 and TRBJ2-1; no clear D. Germline loops: CDR1 MNHEY, CDR2 SVGEGT. CDR3 size: 14 residues. Between the trimmed V and J ends, which lost 11 bases and 1 base, there was a span of 15 bases. The CDR3 loop is CAGMRQPSYNEQFF. DNA for the CDR3: TGTGCCGGCATGAGGCAGCCATCCTACAATGAGCAGTTCTTC.

As regards this clonotype: A much more abundant neighbour one base away suggests this may be a read error. This chain joins TRBV28 and TRBJ2-2, with 7 nucleotides matching TRBD1. From germline, CDR1 is MDHEN and CDR2 SYDVKM. The CDR3 contains 14 residues. In DNA form, the CDR3 reads TGTGCCTCGAGAGAGGGGGCTGACACCGTGGAGCTGTTTTTT. This encodes CASREGADTVELFF.

With regard to this clonotype: At one end the junction does not follow the germline gene, possibly because of a read error. The chain uses TRBV7-8 and TRBJ2-3; D is perhaps TRBD1 (6 bases). Per the germline V gene, CDR1 is SGHVS and CDR2 is FQNEAQ. The CDR3 length is 15 residues. Here the CDR3 reads CASSLRPHRTVTQYF. The CDR3 DNA sequence: TGTGCCAGCAGCTTGCGCCCTCACAGGACAGTTACGCAGTATTTT. The full variable domain, rest sourced from reference TRBV7-8 and TRBJ2-3, is GAGVSQSPRYKVAKRGQDVALRCDPISGHVSLFWYQQALGQGPEFLTYFQNEAQLDKSGLPSDRFFAERPEGSVSTLKIQRTQQEDSAVYLCASSLRPHRTVTQYFGPGTRLTVL.

J is TRBJ2-2 and V is TRBV12-3 or TRBV12-4; perhaps D is TRBD1 or TRBD2 (5 bases each). Trimming took 7 bases from V and 9 from J, leaving 18 bases between them. This CDR3 spans 14 amino acids. The DNA for the CDR3 is TGTGCCAGCACTTTGGGGGTAGCCGCCAGGGAGCTGTTTTTT. Protein sequence: CASTLGVAARELFF.

In its sample, this clonotype was seen many times. The chain is built from TRBV7-9 and TRBJ1-2; the match to TRBD1 covers 8 bases. With 5 bases clipped from V and 5 bases from J, the junction kept 4 bases outside the gene matches. Germline V lookup: CDR1 SEHNR, CDR2 FQNEAQ (reference sequence). The CDR3 sequence is 13 residues long. Here the CDR3 reads CASSPTGGYGYTF. CDR3 DNA sequence: TGTGCCAGCAGCCCTACAGGGGGATATGGCTACACCTTC.

On this clonotype itself: The final CDR3 position lacks the conserved phenylalanine or tryptophan, pointing to a likely read error. V usage is TRBV11-1 and J usage is TRBJ2-7; 8 positions agree with TRBD1. This CDR3 spans 15 amino acids. Germline-derived CDR1 and CDR2 are SGHAT and FQDESV (reference sequence). CDR3 coding DNA: TGTGCCAGTAGCTCGCTTCCAGGGGGCGCCTACGAGCAGTACTCC. The encoded protein is CASSSLPGGAYEQYS.

A note on this clonotype: Germline is not matched at one junction end, which may reflect a read error. The V and J genes are TRBV5-5 and TRBJ2-1; D might be TRBD2 (5 bases). Germline V gene data show CDR1 as SGHKS and CDR2 as YYEKEE (reference sequence). CDR3 length: 14 residues. The CDR3 here is CAGSPWRGNNEQFF. Here the CDR3 DNA reads TGTGCCGGCAGCCCCTGGAGAGGGAACAATGAGCAGTTCTTC.

This clonotype was counted between two and nine times. This is likely a read error, given that the CDR3 carries no conserved phenylalanine or tryptophan at its end. This rearrangement joins TRBV6-5 to TRBJ1-6, with D uncertain. The CDR3 extends over 16 amino acids. The germline CDR1 and CDR2 sequences are MNHEY and SVGAGI. CDR3 sequence (DNA): TGTGCCAGCAGTAAACAGTCTGTCATATATAATTCGCCCCTCCACCTT. This encodes CASSKQSVIYNSPLHL.

As regards this clonotype: One end of the junction varies from germline; a read error may be responsible. The J gene is TRBJ1-2, the V gene TRBV6-2 or TRBV6-3, with 10 bases identical to TRBD1. The CDR3 has 15 amino acids. Germline-derived CDR1 and CDR2 are MNHEY and SVGEGT. Written as DNA, the CDR3 is TGCGCCAGCATACAGTGGACAGGGGGGAACTATGGCTACACCTTC. Its translation: CASIQWTGGNYGYTF.

This chain connects TRBV6-1 to TRBJ1-1; D possibly corresponds to TRBD1 (5 bases). This CDR3 contains 14 residues. Trimming removed 4 bases at V and 0 bases at J, with 9 bases between. Germline V gene lookup returns CDR1 MNHNS and CDR2 SASEGT. Here the CDR3 DNA reads TGTGCCAGCAGTGTCCGAGGGGTGAACACTGAAGCTTTCTTT. Protein sequence: CASSVRGVNTEAFF.